A selection of T cell receptor beta chains follows, all from one sample in a study of beta chain features in type 1 diabetes. The protocol was immunoSEQ multiplex PCR, while the TCRdb copy is restricted to in-frame clones and leaves out a portion. The sample lists roughly 160,000 clones, 6.5% to 8.5% occurring once. What was sequenced was central memory CD4+ T cells from blood. The receptor set was obtained from a man aged 18 to 35 with type 1 diabetes. The CDR3 runs from the conserved cysteine through the conserved F or W. D genes are given only for firm matches. Size tells how often a clone was seen (once, few, many) or the class of an expanded clone, and some rows leave it out.

d_gene | j_gene | v_gene | abundance | CDR3aa | CDR3nt
TRBD2 | TRBJ2-1 | TRBV2 | few | CASIPRLAAYNEQFF | TGTGCCAGCATCCCCAGACTAGCGGCCTACAATGAGCAGTTCTTC
NA | TRBJ1-2 | TRBV20-1 | NA | CSAYTGGYTF | TGCAGTGCGTATACGGGTGGCTACACCTTC
NA | TRBJ2-7 | TRBV5-1 | few | CASSLGGGGTDSYEQYF | TGCGCCAGCAGCTTGGGGGGGGGCGGGACGGATTCCTACGAGCAGTACTTC
NA | TRBJ1-2 | TRBV2 | few | CASRGLTANYGYTF | TGTGCCAGCAGGGGTTTGACAGCTAACTATGGCTACACCTTC
NA | TRBJ1-5 | TRBV25-1 | NA | CASGGHDNQPQHF | TGTGCCAGCGGCGGACACGACAATCAGCCCCAGCATTTT
TRBD1 | TRBJ2-5 | TRBV25-1 | few | CASSEMNRGETQYF | TGTGCCAGCAGTGAAATGAACAGGGGAGAGACCCAGTACTTC
NA | TRBJ2-6 | TRBV21-1 | many | CASHGPTEGSGANVLTF | TGTGCCAGTCATGGACCAACGGAGGGCTCTGGGGCCAACGTCCTGACTTTC
NA | TRBJ1-2 | TRBV7-2 | few | CASSLQTGPSNYGYTF | TGTGCCAGCAGCTTACAAACAGGGCCTTCAAACTATGGCTACACCTTC
NA | TRBJ1-1 | TRBV7-2 | NA | CASSLVTGYMNTEAFF | TGTGCCAGCAGCTTAGTAACAGGTTATATGAACACTGAAGCTTTCTTT
NA | TRBJ1-1 | TRBV14 | NA | CASTEGVNTEAFF | TGTGCCAGCACCGAGGGTGTGAACACTGAAGCTTTCTTT
NA | TRBJ2-2 | TRBV6-1 | NA | CASTVAEVSRELFF | TGTGCCAGCACTGTAGCGGAGGTTAGCCGGGAGCTGTTTTTT
NA | TRBJ2-7 | TRBV7-2 | NA | CASSPQGGSYYEQYF | TGTGCCAGCAGCCCCCAGGGGGGTTCCTACTACGAGCAGTACTTC
TRBD2 | TRBJ2-1 | TRBV4-2 | NA | CASSPREYPGTSGDLSSNEQFF | TGTGCCAGCAGCCCGAGAGAGTATCCCGGGACTAGCGGAGACCTTTCTTCCAATGAGCAGTTCTTC
NA | TRBJ2-5 | TRBV9 | few | CASSVGQGETQYF | TGTGCCAGCAGCGTAGGCCAGGGAGAGACCCAGTACTTC
TRBD1 | TRBJ2-7 | TRBV2 | NA | CASSGQGVGEQYF | TGTGCCAGCAGTGGACAGGGGGTGGGCGAGCAGTACTTC
NA | TRBJ1-1 | TRBV11-2 | few | CASGLDRGAFF | TGTGCCAGCGGCCTTGACCGGGGAGCTTTCTTT
NA | TRBJ1-1 | TRBV5-1 | NA | CASSYGEGAEAFF | TGCGCCAGCAGTTATGGGGAGGGGGCTGAAGCTTTCTTT
TRBD1 | TRBJ2-2 | TRBV18 | NA | CASSLDRAHGELFF | TGTGCCAGCTCGCTCGACAGGGCACACGGGGAGCTGTTTTTT
TRBD1 | TRBJ2-3 | TRBV18 | few | CASSPKSFRDRGRDTQYF | TGTGCCAGCTCACCGAAAAGCTTCCGGGACAGGGGAAGAGATACGCAGTATTTT
NA | TRBJ2-3 | TRBV4-3 | few | CASSQEGASTDTQYF | TGCGCCAGCAGCCAAGAAGGGGCTAGCACAGATACGCAGTATTTT
NA | TRBJ2-7 | TRBV12-5 | few | CASARETGTYEQYF | TGTGCTAGTGCCCGTGAGACGGGGACCTACGAGCAGTACTTC
NA | TRBJ1-5 | TRBV19 | few | CASDQRRHRYSNQPQHF | TGTGCCAGTGACCAACGGCGGCACCGTTATAGCAATCAGCCCCAGCATTTT
NA | TRBJ1-6 | TRBV7-2 | few | CASSLAVGEGESPLHF | TGTGCCAGCAGCTTAGCCGTGGGAGAGGGGGAATCACCCCTCCACTTT
TRBD2 | TRBJ2-1 | TRBV10-2 | many | CASSQGLAGNNEQFF | TGCGCCAGCAGTCAAGGACTAGCGGGAAACAATGAGCAGTTCTTC
NA | TRBJ1-4 | TRBV7-2 | NA | CASSSRRATNEKLFF | TGTGCCAGCAGCTCGAGACGGGCAACTAATGAAAAACTGTTTTTT